This record covers a single T cell receptor (beta chain). The sample belongs to a study of blood T cell repertoires in COVID-19. Study overall: The United States, Italy and Spain provided the acute and convalescent COVID-19 samples. PBMCs, B-cell-depleted T cells, or T cells were the source of the cDNA or gDNA that made up the material.

TCRdb keeps only in-frame clones here, not all; method: immunoSEQ multiplex PCR. Here the sample spans approximately 96,000 clones, about 95% being singletons. The CDR3 is made up of 13 amino acids. The germline V gene encodes CDR1 LNHDA and CDR2 SQIVND (reference sequence). The J segment lost 11 bases and the V segment lost 4 bases, leaving 8 bases of the junction unmatched. The receptor's source is a human donor with active COVID-19. The donor label of this sample is uncertain. Sequencing was done on a sample of peripheral blood. The chain recombines TRBV19 with TRBJ1-1, with 9 bases identical to TRBD1. The CDR3 DNA follows: TGTGCCAGTAGTACACGGGACAGGGAGTGGGCTTTCTTT. Protein product: CASSTRDREWAFF.